The following is a T cell receptor beta chain sequence with its context. The antigen remains undetermined. Here immunoSEQ multiplex PCR was the method, and the copy in TCRdb shows in-frame clones only, minus some. The sample contains 6,000 to 8,000 clones, about 89% of which appear only once. These data belong to a study of chemoradiotherapy in HPV16-positive cancers. Broader study findings: Non-HPV-specific T cells did not expand in tumors during treatment, whereas candidate HPV-specific clones and E7-related motifs did. In HPV16-positive patients, HPV-responsive T-cell expansion tracked better recurrence-free survival.

The V segment lost 3 bases and the J segment 4 bases; nucleotides outside the gene matches: 7. Germline V gives CDR1 KGHSH, CDR2 LQKENI. This CDR3 has 15 amino acids. Sampling was done from a patient who underwent chemoradiotherapy. This sequence was found in a human donor with HPV-associated anogenital cancer. This chain uses TRBV18 with TRBJ2-5; 8 bases map to TRBD1. The chain's CDR3 is CASSPPSQGAETQYF. Here the CDR3 DNA reads TGTGCCAGCTCACCTCCCTCTCAGGGGGCAGAGACCCAGTACTTC.